The present TCR beta chain was sequenced within a study of human T cells and chemical hapten exposure. Looking at the study overall: Readings were taken at 6 days from patch tests that had applied 0.01% DPC to the upper back. The study, taken as a whole, reports: TCRs exceeding a frequency of 1 in 1000 stayed unchanged under DPC sensitization.

Germline CDR1 MNHEY, CDR2 SMNVEV (reference sequence). This CDR3 has 14 residues. J gave up 10 bases and V 4 bases, and 7 bases lay outside the gene matches. Individual cDNA molecules in this library carried unique molecular identifiers. One entry per CDR3 protein, called by TCRdb with MiXCR from the RACE reads. The sample comprises roughly 53,000 distinct CDR3 sequences, approximately 9.9% of which are singletons, and 16% rests with the top ten. Documented time point: patch test 3, about 24 weeks after DPC sensitization. Sample treatment: therapeutic diphenylcyclopropenone sensitization with weekly scalp DPC. Each patch-test visit's blood sample preceded patch application. The sample holds many counts of this clonotype. Its target is unknown.

The V call is TRBV27, the J call TRBJ1-1; TRBD1 agrees at 12 bases. The TCR sequence derives from a woman aged 40 to 55 with alopecia areata. Some clones in this sample may be carry-over from other donors' samples. The starting material was whole blood, obtained in connection with sensitization to the hapten diphenylcyclopropenone (DPC). The CDR3 protein is CASSSPGQGAVAFF. CDR3 in DNA: TGTGCCAGCAGTTCTCCGGGACAGGGGGCGGTAGCTTTCTTT.